The 13 T cell receptor beta chains below come from one sample, sequenced in a study of CD8+ T cells in alopecia areata. Sequencing templates came from extracted RNA that was reverse transcribed into cDNA. The method was immunoSEQ multiplex PCR; TCRdb's version includes in-frame clones alone and lacks a portion of them. Among 150,000 to 200,000 clones, around 64% were seen once, and the ten largest hold 1.3%. Treatment in this sample: oral pan-JAK inhibitor, 5-10 mg twice daily. The sequencing here drew on CD4+ T cells sorted from blood, taken at approximately week 50, from a patient treated with tofacitinib. The receptors originated from a human donor with alopecia areata.

The chain is built from TRBV7-2 and TRBJ2-7, with D possibly being TRBD1 (5 bases). The CDR3 has 14 amino acids. Trimming removed 8 bases from V and 4 bases from J, with 18 bases in between. Germline-derived CDR1 and CDR2 are SGHTA and FQGNSA. This CDR3 is CASLPTPGAYEQYF. CDR3 coding DNA: TGTGCCAGCTTACCGACGCCTGGGGCATACGAGCAGTACTTC.

The DNA of the CDR3 is TGCGCCAGCAGCCCGACTAGCGGGGGGGGCTACGAGCAGTACTTC. This gives the protein CASSPTSGGGYEQYF. The chain couples TRBV4-3 to TRBJ2-7; 14 bases are shared with TRBD2. Looked up from germline, CDR1 is LGHNA and CDR2 is YSLEER. The CDR3 is made up of 15 amino acids. With 4 bases clipped from V and 3 bases from J, the junction kept 2 bases outside the gene matches.

V usage is TRBV7-2 and J usage is TRBJ2-2, with 9 bases fitting TRBD1. J gave up 5 bases and V 4 bases, and 8 bases lay outside the gene matches. The CDR3 has 16 amino acids. Germline V gene data show CDR1 as SGHTA and CDR2 as FQGNSA. This chain's CDR3 is CASSWETGGLTGELFF. The DNA of the CDR3 is TGTGCCAGCAGCTGGGAAACAGGGGGCTTAACCGGGGAGCTGTTTTTT. The variable domain in full, with the rest retrieved from reference TRBV7-2 and TRBJ2-2, is GAGVSQSPSNKVTEKGKDVELRCDPISGHTALYWYRQSLGQGLEFLIYFQGNSAPDKSGLPSDRFSAERTGGSVSTLTIQRTQQEDSAVYLCASSWETGGLTGELFFGEGSRLTVL.

The rearrangement links TRBV29-1 to TRBJ2-7; tentative D call: TRBD2 (6 bases). V was clipped by 4 bases and J by 3 bases, with 10 bases between them. Germline CDR1 is SQVTM and CDR2 is ANQGSEA. This CDR3 is 12 amino acids long. CDR3 coding DNA: TGCAGCGTTGCGCGGGGCAACTACGAGCAGTACTTC. This gives the protein CSVARGNYEQYF.

This chain connects TRBV6-1 to TRBJ2-3; D is uncertain. The CDR3 length is 11 residues. Germline CDR1 is MNHNS and CDR2 is SASEGT. The germline V and J ends were trimmed by 6 bases and 2 bases, with 3 bases remaining between them. CDR3 amino acids: CASRSTDTQYF. CDR3 coding DNA: TGTGCCAGCAGGTCCACAGATACGCAGTATTTT.

This chain joins TRBV7-2 and TRBJ2-7; D is ambiguous. V lost 6 bases, J lost 2 bases, and 8 bases lay in between. Germline-derived CDR1 and CDR2 are SGHTA and FQGNSA. The length of the CDR3 is 12 residues. The CDR3 is CASRMPPYEQYF. The CDR3 DNA is TGTGCCAGCAGGATGCCCCCCTACGAGCAGTACTTC.

A single count supports this clone. This chain connects TRBV4-1 to TRBJ2-2, with TRBD1 matching over 9 bases. Germline trimming cut 3 bases from V and 3 bases from J; bases unmatched to any gene: 2. From germline, CDR1 is MGHRA and CDR2 YSYEKL. The CDR3 sequence is 15 residues long. The CDR3 DNA is TGCGCCAGCAGCCAGGGGGACAGGGACACCGGGGAGCTGTTTTTT. Encoded protein: CASSQGDRDTGELFF.

The chain is built from TRBV7-2 and TRBJ1-6, with a possible D match to TRBD1 (5 bases). With 1 base removed from V and 9 bases from J, the gap between germline ends came to 16 bases. This CDR3 spans 16 amino acids. Germline V CDR1 and CDR2: SGHTA, FQGNSA. CDR3 sequence (DNA): TGTGCCAGCAGCTTAGTCGGGCGGGGGAGAGGTTCACCCCTCCACTTT. Translating gives CASSLVGRGRGSPLHF.

This sequence joins TRBV20-1 and TRBJ2-1; no reliable D call. There are 9 residues in the CDR3. Deletions cut 4 bases from V and 9 bases from J, with 4 bases between. CDR1 and CDR2 from the germline V gene are DFQATT and SNEGSKA (reference sequence). CDR3 amino acids: CSANAEQFF. The CDR3 region has the DNA TGCAGTGCTAACGCTGAGCAGTTCTTC.

The rearrangement links TRBV6-4 to TRBJ2-1, with TRBD2 matching 7 bases. V shed 5 bases and J 0 bases; nucleotides not matched to a gene: 4. Germline CDR1 MRHNA, CDR2 SNTAGT. There are 15 residues in the CDR3. This chain's CDR3 is CASSSGTNSYNEQFF. CDR3 bases: TGTGCCAGCAGTTCCGGGACTAACTCCTACAATGAGCAGTTCTTC.

The chain links TRBV4-3 to TRBJ2-7; the D is unclear. CDR3 length: 15 amino acids. The V end lost 2 bases, the J end lost 2 bases, and 13 bases lay between the germline ends. Germline values: CDR1 LGHNA, CDR2 YSLEER. The DNA of the CDR3 is TGCGCCAGCAGCCAAAGTGCCGACGGTACCTACGAGCAGTACTTC. It encodes CASSQSADGTYEQYF.

The J gene is TRBJ1-5, the V gene TRBV29-1; weak D call: TRBD1 (5 bases). Germline V gives CDR1 SQVTM, CDR2 ANQGSEA. V lost 3 bases and J 3 bases, leaving 9 bases between the germline ends. CDR3 length: 13 amino acids. CDR3 nucleotide sequence: TGCAGCGTTGACACAGGTCACAATCAGCCCCAGCATTTT. Amino acid sequence: CSVDTGHNQPQHF.

The chain carries TRBV7-2 and TRBJ2-7; TRBD2 aligns across 8 bases. V was pared by 1 base and J by 4 bases, with 3 bases of the junction left unmatched. Germline V lookup: CDR1 SGHTA, CDR2 FQGNSA. The CDR3 contains 14 residues. DNA for the CDR3: TGTGCCAGCAGCTTAGGGGTAGCGGGGTACGAGCAGTACTTC. Amino acids: CASSLGVAGYEQYF.